This T cell receptor (beta chain) was identified during a study of cytomegalovirus exposure and HLA in healthy donors. PCR primers comprised 60 Vbeta and 13 Jbeta primers. Assay: immunoSEQ multiplex PCR; the TCRdb copy retains only in-frame clones and omits some. The data show some 100,000 clones, 81% seen once. This CDR3 comprises 15 residues. V lost 6 bases and J lost 1; bases outside the gene matches: 8. CDR1 and CDR2 (germline): SNHLY, FYNNEI. Sequenced: PBMCs. The chain joins TRBV2 to TRBJ1-1; 7 bases match TRBD1. This receptor was identified in a woman under 40 in good health and CMV-seronegative. DNA for the CDR3: TGTGCCAGCAGGATACAGGGGAAAGGGAACACTGAAGCTTTCTTT. It specifies CASRIQGKGNTEAFF.